A single sample is the source of the 30 T cell receptor beta chains below, sequenced in a study of T cell repertoires in cytomegalovirus infection. For these TCRs, the target antigens are not known. TCRdb called the reads again in MiXCR, with one record for every CDR3 protein. The sample holds 110,000 to 150,000 distinct CDR3 sequences, over 30% seen once. This specimen was CD8+ T cells from cultured PBMCs, taken from culture after CMV antigen stimulation. The origin of the receptors is a human donor in good health (CMV status not recorded). Some clones in this sample may be carry-over from other donors' samples.

This clonotype has a count of ten or more. The chain combines TRBV6-2 or TRBV6-3 with TRBJ1-1; no reliable D call. CDR3 length: 12 amino acids. Germline values: CDR1 MNHEY, CDR2 SVGEGT. V gave up 6 bases and J gave up 8 bases, with 13 bases separating them. The CDR3 sequence: CASSQSYPEAFF. CDR3 nucleotides: TGTGCCAGCAGCCAGTCCTATCCCGAAGCTTTCTTT.

In this sample, this clonotype turned up many times. The chain couples TRBV12-3 or TRBV12-4 to TRBJ1-1; D not resolved. The V end lost 5 bases, the J end lost 6 bases, and 16 bases lay between the germline ends. The CDR3 covers 14 residues. As DNA, the CDR3 is TGTGCCAGCAGTCCGTCTGGACCAGGCTCTGAAGCTTTCTTT. Residues: CASSPSGPGSEAFF.

The chain joins TRBV7-4 to TRBJ2-5; D possibly corresponds to TRBD2 (7 bases). Germline V lookup: CDR1 SGHVT, CDR2 SQSDAQ. Trimming took off 1 base at V and 1 base at J, with 13 bases between the two ends. The CDR3 length is 16 residues. The CDR3 sequence is CASSLEWGGLQETQYF. The DNA of the CDR3 is TGTGCCAGCAGCTTAGAGTGGGGGGGGCTCCAAGAGACCCAGTACTTC.

This rearrangement joins TRBV20-1 to TRBJ2-7; 9 bases map to TRBD1. V lost 0 bases to trimming and J lost 13 bases; unmatched junction nucleotides: 10. From germline, CDR1 is DFQATT and CDR2 SNEGSKA (reference sequence). CDR3 length: 13 residues. The chain's CDR3 is CSARERPRDRAYF. In DNA form, the CDR3 reads TGCAGTGCTAGAGAACGACCCCGGGACAGGGCCTACTTC.

This clonotype was observed at least ten times. The chain is built from TRBV6-1 and TRBJ1-1; D might be TRBD1 (5 bases). From germline, CDR1 is MNHNS and CDR2 SASEGT. V dropped 5 bases and J dropped 7 bases, with 14 bases sitting between them. The CDR3 has 13 amino acids. The CDR3 coding sequence is TGTGCCAGCAGTCCCAGACAGAACTATGAAGCTTTCTTT. The encoded protein is CASSPRQNYEAFF.

The sample holds many counts of this clonotype. The chain carries TRBV14 and TRBJ2-7; 11 nucleotides match TRBD2. V was pared by 3 bases and J by 1 base, with 14 bases of the junction left unmatched. Germline V gene lookup returns CDR1 SGHDN and CDR2 FVKESK. The length of the CDR3 is 19 residues. The CDR3 region has the DNA TGTGCCAGCAGCCACGGAGATTTTGGGACTAGCGGAGGGTCCTACGAGCAGTACTTC. This sequence encodes CASSHGDFGTSGGSYEQYF.

The chain has TRBV28 and TRBJ2-1, with D maybe TRBD1 (6 bases). This CDR3 has 13 residues. Germline V gene data show CDR1 as MDHEN and CDR2 as SYDVKM. V gave up 6 bases and J gave up 7 bases, with 13 bases separating them. This CDR3 is CASSPAQGNEQFF. The CDR3 DNA reads TGTGCCAGCAGCCCCGCACAGGGAAATGAGCAGTTCTTC. The variable domain in full, with the rest retrieved from reference TRBV28 and TRBJ2-1, is DVKVTQSSRYLVKRTGEKVFLECVQDMDHENMFWYRQDPGLGLRLIYFSYDVKMKEKGDIPEGYSVSREKKERFSLILESASTNQTSMYLCASSPAQGNEQFFGPGTRLTVL.

This chain joins TRBV19 and TRBJ1-4; TRBD1 aligns across 7 bases. V lost 7 bases to trimming and J lost 4 bases; unmatched junction nucleotides: 9. Germline lookup yields CDR1 LNHDA and CDR2 SQIVND (reference sequence). CDR3 length: 15 residues. CDR3 residues: CASKGWTGDNEKLFF. As DNA, the CDR3 is TGTGCCAGTAAAGGTTGGACAGGAGATAATGAAAAACTGTTTTTT.

This clonotype was counted between two and nine times. V usage is TRBV7-6 and J usage is TRBJ1-1; D gene unclear. CDR3 length: 15 residues. Trimming removed 3 bases from V and 1 base from J, with 12 bases in between. Per the germline V gene, CDR1 is SGHVS and CDR2 is FNYEAQ. The CDR3 region is CASSLRWDSNTEAFF. In DNA form, the CDR3 reads TGTGCCAGCAGCTTGAGGTGGGATTCGAACACTGAAGCTTTCTTT. The whole variable domain, filled in from reference TRBV7-6 and TRBJ1-1, reads GAGVSQSPRYKVTKRGQDVALRCDPISGHVSLYWYRQALGQGPEFLTYFNYEAQQDKSGLPNDRFSAERPEGSISTLTIQRTEQRDSAMYRCASSLRWDSNTEAFFGQGTRLTVV.

This clonotype showed up just a few times. The chain joins TRBV20-1 to TRBJ2-7; D unresolved. Germline V lookup: CDR1 DFQATT, CDR2 SNEGSKA (reference sequence). The CDR3 is made up of 14 amino acids. Trimming cost V 6 bases and J 4 bases, with 19 bases left between them. As DNA, the CDR3 is TGCAGTGCCAAACCGGGTCCTGGAAATTACGAGCAGTACTTC. Residues: CSAKPGPGNYEQYF.

This clonotype came up a few times. This sequence joins TRBV14 and TRBJ1-3, with D hard to call. Between the trimmed V and J ends, which lost 0 bases and 0 bases, there was a span of 12 bases. This CDR3 contains 17 residues. Per germline, CDR1 SGHDN and CDR2 FVKESK. The DNA for the CDR3 is TGTGCCAGCAGCCAAGATTACGGCAGTCTCTCTGGAAACACCATATATTTT. Translated: CASSQDYGSLSGNTIYF.

There are many counts of this clonotype. The chain has TRBV5-6 and TRBJ1-5; D not certain. CDR1 is SGHDT, CDR2 YYEEEE, per germline. V lost 1 base, J lost 5 bases, and 7 bases lay in between. There are 13 residues in the CDR3. The CDR3 here is CASSLSGDQPQHF. DNA for the CDR3: TGTGCCAGCAGCTTGTCTGGGGATCAGCCCCAGCATTTT.

In its sample, this clonotype was seen once. A much larger clone differs from this one at a single base, so this may be a read error. The chain employs TRBV7-6 and TRBJ1-5, with D hard to call. The CDR3 sequence is 15 residues long. From germline, CDR1 is SGHVS and CDR2 FNYEAQ. The CDR3 bases are TGTGCCAGCAGCTTATCTGGGTCTAGCAATCAGCCCCAGCGTTTT. Translation gives CASSLSGSSNQPQRF.

The chain is built from TRBV5-4 and TRBJ1-1, with D perhaps TRBD1 (5 bases). CDR3 size: 12 residues. Trimming removed 7 bases from V and 3 bases from J, with 10 bases in between. CDR1 is SGHNT, CDR2 YYREEE, per germline (reference sequence). CDR3 sequence reads: CASCMGDTEAFF. For the CDR3, the DNA is TGTGCCAGCTGCATGGGGGACACTGAAGCTTTCTTT. Supplemented by reference TRBV5-4 and TRBJ1-1, the full variable domain reads ETGVTQSPTHLIKTRGQQVTLRCSSQSGHNTVSWYQQALGQGPQFIFQYYREEENGRGNFPPRFSGLQFPNYSSELNVNALELDDSALYLCASCMGDTEAFFGQGTRLTVV.

This sequence joins TRBV7-9 and TRBJ2-3; the D gene could be TRBD1 or TRBD2 (5 bases each). The V and J ends lost 5 bases and 7 bases respectively, with 13 bases between them. This CDR3 spans 13 amino acids. Germline V gene sequence: CDR1 SEHNR, CDR2 FQNEAQ (reference sequence). CDR3 region: CASSGTPLNTQYF. The CDR3, as DNA: TGTGCCAGCAGCGGGACCCCACTTAATACGCAGTATTTT. The whole variable domain, remainder taken from reference TRBV7-9 and TRBJ2-3, is DTGVSQNPRHKITKRGQNVTFRCDPISEHNRLYWYRQTLGQGPEFLTYFQNEAQLEKSRLLSDRFSAERPKGSFSTLEIQRTEQGDSAMYLCASSGTPLNTQYFGPGTRLTVL.

The rearrangement links TRBV9 to TRBJ2-2; the D is unclear. With 0 bases removed from V and 7 bases from J, the gap between germline ends came to 4 bases. The germline gives CDR1 SGDLS, CDR2 YYNGEE. CDR3 length: 12 residues. The CDR3 DNA follows: TGTGCCAGCAGCGTAGAAAACGGGGAGCTGTTTTTT. Translation: CASSVENGELFF.

CDR3 DNA sequence: TGTGCCAGCAGTGAAGCGGGACTAGCGCCCTACAATGAGCAGTTCTTC. Its translation is CASSEAGLAPYNEQFF. The V and J genes are TRBV6-1 and TRBJ2-1; 10 nucleotides match TRBD2. V shed 0 bases, J shed 2 bases, and the junction held 1 base outside the gene matches. CDR3 length: 16 amino acids. Germline CDR1 and CDR2: MNHNS and SASEGT.

The chain combines TRBV29-1 with TRBJ1-2; TRBD1 agrees at 9 bases. The CDR3 spans 14 residues. The germline CDR1 and CDR2 sequences are SQVTM and ANQGSEA. After removal of 2 bases from V and 4 bases from J, the junction contained 5 bases not matched to a gene. The CDR3 coding sequence is TGCAGCGTTGAAAGACAGGGGGTTCTCTATGGCTACACCTTC. Its translation: CSVERQGVLYGYTF.

This clonotype was seen a few times. The chain has TRBV24-1 and TRBJ2-1; tentatively, D is TRBD1 or TRBD2 (5 bases each). Germline lookup yields CDR1 KGHDR and CDR2 SFDVKD. This CDR3 spans 20 amino acids. Trimming cost V 5 bases and J 1 base, with 26 bases left between them. This CDR3 is CATSAPGRPLVPTSYNEQFF. The CDR3 DNA follows: TGTGCCACCAGTGCCCCGGGACGGCCGTTAGTACCTACGTCCTACAATGAGCAGTTCTTC.

On this clonotype itself: One end of the junction varies from germline; a read error may be responsible. The chain links TRBV7-4 to TRBJ1-1; 9 positions agree with TRBD1. The germline CDR1 and CDR2 sequences are SGHVT and SQSDAQ. This CDR3 spans 13 amino acids. The CDR3 DNA reads as TGTGCCAACAGCTTGGGACAGGGCCCTGAAGCTTTCTTT. This sequence encodes CANSLGQGPEAFF.

The chain is built from TRBV7-9 and TRBJ1-4; D is uncertain. The CDR3 runs 15 residues. The germline gives CDR1 SEHNR, CDR2 FQNEAQ (reference sequence). Trimming stripped 1 base from V and 5 bases from J, with 11 bases between. The CDR3 is CASSLVETSNEKLFF. In DNA form, the CDR3 reads TGTGCCAGCAGCTTAGTTGAGACCTCAAATGAAAAACTGTTTTTT.

The chain links TRBV7-9 to TRBJ2-3; D might be TRBD2 (6 bases). The CDR3 is 11 amino acids. V was shortened by 5 bases and J by 12 bases, with 12 bases between the two germline ends. From germline, CDR1 is SEHNR and CDR2 FQNEAQ (reference sequence). In nucleotides, the CDR3 is TGTGCCAGCAGCCCTCCGGGAGCTCAGTATTTT. It codes for CASSPPGAQYF.

Worth noting for this clonotype: The junction differs from germline at one of its ends, possibly a read error. The chain employs TRBV7-8 and TRBJ2-3; D call uncertain. In germline, CDR1 is SGHVS, CDR2 FQNEAQ. The CDR3 is 13 residues long. The CDR3 sequence is CASSLVSTETQYF. Written as DNA, the CDR3 is TGTGCCAGCAGCTTAGTCAGCACAGAAACGCAGTATTTT.

This clonotype was counted between two and nine times. The rearrangement joins TRBV2 to TRBJ2-5; D gene unclear. The germline V and J ends were trimmed by 6 bases and 5 bases, with 16 bases remaining between them. CDR1 is SNHLY, CDR2 FYNNEI, per germline. This CDR3 is 14 amino acids long. The chain's CDR3 is CASRRPLSTETQYF. CDR3 nucleotides: TGTGCCAGCAGGCGACCCTTAAGTACGGAGACCCAGTACTTC.

This clonotype came up a few times. The chain links TRBV7-8 to TRBJ2-1, with TRBD1 matching 10 bases. CDR1 and CDR2 from the germline V gene are SGHVS and FQNEAQ. The CDR3 contains 15 residues. The junction had 9 bases not matched to a gene; V was cut back by 5 bases and J by 8 bases. CDR3 protein: CASSPPDRGFYEQFF. DNA of the CDR3: TGTGCCAGCAGCCCACCGGACAGGGGGTTCTATGAGCAGTTCTTC.

This clonotype was detected only a few times. The rearrangement links TRBV6-2 or TRBV6-3 to TRBJ2-1, with 10 bases identical to TRBD1. Germline CDR1 is MNHEY and CDR2 is SVGEGT. The V gene end was trimmed by 6 bases and the J gene end by 3 bases; junction bases not matched to a gene: 8. The CDR3 is 16 residues long. CDR3 amino acids: CASRLLRTGGYNEQFF. CDR3 bases: TGTGCCAGCAGATTACTTCGGACAGGGGGCTACAATGAGCAGTTCTTC.

The chain employs TRBV12-3 or TRBV12-4 and TRBJ2-2; 8 bases align to TRBD1. This CDR3 contains 15 residues. The J segment lost 6 bases and the V segment lost 6 bases, leaving 9 bases of the junction unmatched. CDR3 sequence (DNA): TGTGCCAGCAGCTACGGACAGGGTAGCGCCGGGGAGCTGTTTTTT. Amino acid sequence: CASSYGQGSAGELFF.

In its sample, this clonotype was seen many times. The J gene is TRBJ2-5, the V gene TRBV28; D is perhaps TRBD1 (5 bases). The CDR3 has 15 amino acids. The V gene's germline CDR1 is MDHEN and CDR2 SYDVKM. V lost 3 bases, J lost 1 base, and 12 bases lay in between. The CDR3 sequence: CASSFTQGFQETQYF. CDR3 DNA: TGTGCCAGCAGTTTCACGCAGGGATTCCAAGAGACCCAGTACTTC.

This clonotype appeared a few times. The chain carries TRBV28 and TRBJ1-5; 9 bases match TRBD1. The J segment lost 1 base and the V segment lost 6 bases, leaving 4 bases of the junction unmatched. The CDR3 has 15 residues. CDR1 is MDHEN and CDR2 is SYDVKM in the germline V gene. CDR3 amino acids: CASRTGGKSNQPQHF. CDR3 nucleotides: TGTGCCAGCAGAACAGGGGGCAAAAGCAATCAGCCCCAGCATTTT.

V usage is TRBV18 and J usage is TRBJ2-3; TRBD1 matches 7 bases. The trim removed 4 bases at V and 2 bases at J, leaving 6 bases unmatched. In germline, CDR1 is KGHSH, CDR2 LQKENI. This CDR3 spans 15 amino acids. CDR3 sequence: CASSHGQEITDTQYF. The CDR3 DNA reads as TGTGCCAGCTCACACGGACAGGAGATCACAGATACGCAGTATTTT. Full variable domain (outside the CDR3, taken from reference TRBV18 and TRBJ2-3): NAGVMQNPRHLVRRRGQEARLRCSPMKGHSHVYWYRQLPEEGLKFMVYLQKENIIDESGMPKERFSAEFPKEGPSILRIQQVVRGDSAAYFCASSHGQEITDTQYFGPGTRLTVL.